The 6 T cell receptor beta chains below were found in one sample sequenced in a study of beta chain features in type 1 diabetes. Investigators reverse transcribed all isolated RNA, so they sequenced expressed TCRB transcripts. Method: immunoSEQ multiplex PCR; TCRdb's copy keeps in-frame clones and lacks some. The sample lists some 410,000 clones; more than 11% were seen once. The sequenced material came from naive CD4+ T cells from blood. All receptors come from a man younger than 40 in good health.

This clone was seen a few times. The chain recombines TRBV4-2 with TRBJ2-1, with D perhaps TRBD1 or TRBD2 (6 bases each). V lost 3 bases to trimming and J lost 6 bases, with 12 bases between them. Per the germline V gene, CDR1 is LGHNA and CDR2 is YNFKEQ. The CDR3 runs to 14 residues. The CDR3 sequence: CASSHRGGLNEQFF. The CDR3 DNA sequence: TGTGCCAGCAGCCATCGAGGGGGACTCAATGAGCAGTTCTTC.

This clone was detected once. The chain is built from TRBV7-9 and TRBJ1-1; unclear D gene. This CDR3 has 12 amino acids. Germline CDR1 and CDR2: SEHNR and FQNEAQ (reference sequence). Trimming cost V 3 bases and J 4 bases, with 6 bases left between them. In DNA, the CDR3 is TGTGCCAGCAGCTTGAGTGGCACTGAAGCTTTCTTT. This gives the protein CASSLSGTEAFF.

The chain employs TRBV4-1 and TRBJ2-1, with TRBD1 matching 11 bases. V was clipped by 2 bases and J by 8 bases; unmatched bases: 5. This CDR3 comprises 15 residues. Germline V CDR1 and CDR2: MGHRA, YSYEKL. In nucleotides, the CDR3 is TGCGCCAGCAGCCAACCGGACAGGGGGCGGCATGAGCAGTTCTTC. Translation gives CASSQPDRGRHEQFF.

This clone occurred a few times. A read error may produce the germline difference seen at one junction end. The chain combines TRBV7-9 with TRBJ2-3; a weak D match, TRBD1 (5 bases). The CDR3 consists of 15 residues. In germline, CDR1 is SEHNR, CDR2 FQNEAQ (reference sequence). The CDR3 sequence: CASILGAQAIATQYF. CDR3 nucleotides: TGTGCCAGCATCTTAGGGGCTCAGGCCATAGCTACGCAGTATTTT.

This clone has only a few counts. The junction departs from the called germline gene at one end, perhaps through a read error. The J gene is TRBJ1-2, the V gene TRBV16, with no clear D. This CDR3 has 10 residues. Germline V CDR1 and CDR2: KGHSY, FQNENV. CDR3: CASSQSYKLF. CDR3 DNA sequence: TGTGCCAGCAGCCAATCGTACAAACTCTTC. Complete variable domain (other parts from reference TRBV16 and TRBJ1-2): GEEVAQTPKHLVRGEGQKAKLYCAPIKGHSYVFWYQQVLKNEFKFLISFQNENVFDETGMPKERFSAKCLPNSPCSLEIQATKLEDSAVYFCASSQSYKLFGSGTRLTVV.

The CDR3 DNA reads as TGTGCCAGCAGGCTACAGCAGAACACTGAAGCTTTCTTT. It codes for CASRLQQNTEAFF. The rearrangement uses TRBV7-9 and TRBJ1-1; no firm D call. V lost 6 bases to trimming and J lost 1 base, with 9 bases between them. Germline lookup yields CDR1 SEHNR and CDR2 FQNEAQ (reference sequence). The CDR3 runs 13 residues.